The clone carrying this T cell receptor (beta chain) has just one count. Its antigen is undetermined. The record originates from a study of cytomegalovirus exposure and HLA in healthy donors. The PCR was carried out with 60 Vbeta primers and 13 Jbeta primers. Method: immunoSEQ multiplex PCR; TCRdb's copy keeps in-frame clones and lacks some. The sample records some 90,000 clones, 55% to 70% being singletons. Germline CDR1 reads SGDLS; CDR2 reads YYNGEE. Trimming took off 3 bases at V and 0 bases at J, with 16 bases between the two ends. The CDR3 has 18 residues. General study findings and limits: Testing in vitro showed a few CMV-associated chains specific for CMV antigens. An analysis that came later showed most CMV-associated TCR beta chains appearing HLA-restricted. Among TCR beta chains, those listed as cytomegalovirus-associated numbered about 160.

The V gene is TRBV9, the J gene TRBJ2-6; D is ambiguous. This receptor was identified in a boy aged 10-17 years in good health and CMV-seropositive. Sequences were obtained from PBMCs. The CDR3 coding sequence is TGTGCCAGCAGCGGAGGTTCAGACCCTTCCTCTGGGGCCAACGTCCTGACTTTC. Protein product: CASSGGSDPSSGANVLTF.